This T cell receptor beta chain was captured by sequencing in a study of Tregs in tolerant kidney transplant recipients. Turning to the study itself: Recipients received nonmyeloablative bone marrow transplants from related graft donors, with transient mixed chimerism. General observations from the study: The most relevant donor-specific Treg TCRbeta repertoire apparently came from expansion with activated donor B cells.

The CDR3 extends over 15 amino acids. Germline CDR1 is SGHTA and CDR2 is FQGNSA. V shed 7 bases and J 3 bases; nucleotides not matched to a gene: 7. Clones were sequenced by immunoSEQ multiplex PCR, and TCRdb holds only the in-frame ones, with some missing. This table holds 100,000 to 130,000 clones, 85% to 90% found once. Note on this clone: Its antigen remains unknown.

Thawed PBMCs were FACS-sorted into unstimulated CD4+CD25+CD127- regulatory T cells, CD4+CD25- non-regulatory cells, CD4 and CD8 cells. The sequence was collected from a human donor who received a combined kidney and bone marrow transplant. V gene TRBV7-2 combines with J gene TRBJ2-1; 9 bases line up with TRBD2. Sequenced here: CD4+ T cells from blood, sampled before the transplant. The CDR3 bases are TGTGCCAGCACCCCGGCTAGCGGGGACTACAATGAGCAGTTCTTC. This codes for CASTPASGDYNEQFF.